The source of this TCR beta chain is a study of cytomegalovirus exposure and HLA in healthy donors. The germline gives CDR1 SGHAT, CDR2 FQNNGV. CDR3 length: 18 amino acids. After removal of 1 base from V and 5 bases from J, the junction contained 10 bases not matched to a gene. The PCR had 60 Vbeta and 13 Jbeta primers. Sequenced by immunoSEQ multiplex PCR; TCRdb stores in-frame clones only, minus some. This sample's clone table lists 30,000 to 40,000 clones. The chain carries TRBV11-2 and TRBJ2-3, with 12 bases lining up with TRBD2. This TCR was sampled from a man in his forties or fifties in good health and CMV-seropositive. Sequencing was performed on PBMCs. The CDR3 loop is CASSLGAGTSGLGDTQYF. DNA of the CDR3: TGTGCCAGCAGCTTAGGCGCCGGGACTAGCGGGCTCGGAGATACGCAGTATTTT.